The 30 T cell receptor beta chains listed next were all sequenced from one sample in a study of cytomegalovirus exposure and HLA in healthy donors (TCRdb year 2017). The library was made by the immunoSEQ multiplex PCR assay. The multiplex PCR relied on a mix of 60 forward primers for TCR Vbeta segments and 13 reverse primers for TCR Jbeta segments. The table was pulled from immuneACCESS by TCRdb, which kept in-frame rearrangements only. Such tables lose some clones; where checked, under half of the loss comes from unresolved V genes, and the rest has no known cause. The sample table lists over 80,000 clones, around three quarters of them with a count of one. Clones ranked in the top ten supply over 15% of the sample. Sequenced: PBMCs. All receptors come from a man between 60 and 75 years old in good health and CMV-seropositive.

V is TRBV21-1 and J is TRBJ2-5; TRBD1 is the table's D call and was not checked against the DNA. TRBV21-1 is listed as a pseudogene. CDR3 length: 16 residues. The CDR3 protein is CASSNVGQVRQETQYF. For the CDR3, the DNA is TGTGCCAGCAGCAACGTGGGACAGGTAAGGCAAGAGACCCAGTACTTC.

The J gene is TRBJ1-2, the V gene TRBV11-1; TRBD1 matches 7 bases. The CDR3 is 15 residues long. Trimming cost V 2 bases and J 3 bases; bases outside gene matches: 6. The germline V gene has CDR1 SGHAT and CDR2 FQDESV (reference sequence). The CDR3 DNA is TGTGCCAGCAGCTTATCGGACAGGCCCGACTATGGCTACACCTTC. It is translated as CASSLSDRPDYGYTF.

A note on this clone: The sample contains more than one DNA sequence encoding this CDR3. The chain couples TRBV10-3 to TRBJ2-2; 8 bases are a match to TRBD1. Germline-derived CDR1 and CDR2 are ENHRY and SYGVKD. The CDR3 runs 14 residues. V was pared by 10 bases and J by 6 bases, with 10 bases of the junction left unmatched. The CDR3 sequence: CASRQGLGAGELFF. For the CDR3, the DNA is TGTGCCAGCAGACAGGGGCTGGGGGCCGGGGAGCTGTTTTTT.

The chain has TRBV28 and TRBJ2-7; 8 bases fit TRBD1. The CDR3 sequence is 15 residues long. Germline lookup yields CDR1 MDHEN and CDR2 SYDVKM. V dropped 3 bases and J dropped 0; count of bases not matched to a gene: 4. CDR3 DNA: TGTGCCAGCAGTTTGGCGACAGGGGTCTCCTACGAGCAGTACTTC. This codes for CASSLATGVSYEQYF.

The CDR3 DNA reads TGTGCCAGCAGTGTCACGGCTCGGGGGAACACCGGGGAGCTGTTTTTT. It translates to CASSVTARGNTGELFF. This chain joins TRBV25-1 and TRBJ2-2; the D gene is possibly TRBD2 (5 bases). V was trimmed by 4 bases and J by 1 base, leaving 13 bases between them. The CDR3 runs to 16 residues. Germline V lookup: CDR1 MGHDK, CDR2 SYGVNS.

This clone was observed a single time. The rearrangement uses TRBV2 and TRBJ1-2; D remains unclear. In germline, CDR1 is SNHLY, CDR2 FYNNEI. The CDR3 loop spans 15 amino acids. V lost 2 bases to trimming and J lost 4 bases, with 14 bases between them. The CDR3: CASSELRASIYGYTF. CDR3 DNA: TGTGCCAGCAGTGAACTGAGGGCTTCGATCTATGGCTACACCTTC.

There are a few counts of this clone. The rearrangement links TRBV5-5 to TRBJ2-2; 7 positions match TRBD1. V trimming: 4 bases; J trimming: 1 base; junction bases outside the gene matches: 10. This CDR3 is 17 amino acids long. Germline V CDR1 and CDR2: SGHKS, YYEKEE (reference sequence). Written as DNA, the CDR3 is TGTGCCAGCAGCCCAACAGGGGCGACTTGGAACACCGGGGAGCTGTTTTTT. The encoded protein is CASSPTGATWNTGELFF.

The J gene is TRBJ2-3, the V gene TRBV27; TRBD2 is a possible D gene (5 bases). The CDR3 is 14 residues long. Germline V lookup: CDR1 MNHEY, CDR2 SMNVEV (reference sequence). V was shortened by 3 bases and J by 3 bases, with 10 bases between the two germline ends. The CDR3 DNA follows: TGTGCCAGCAGTTTCAGCGGTTGGACAGATACGCAGTATTTT. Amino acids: CASSFSGWTDTQYF.

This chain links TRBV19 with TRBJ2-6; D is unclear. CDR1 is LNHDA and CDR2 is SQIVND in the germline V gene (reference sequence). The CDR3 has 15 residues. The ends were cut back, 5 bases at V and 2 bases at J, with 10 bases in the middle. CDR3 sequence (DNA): TGTGCCAGTAGTGTTGTAACAGCTGGGGCCAACGTCCTGACTTTC. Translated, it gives CASSVVTAGANVLTF.

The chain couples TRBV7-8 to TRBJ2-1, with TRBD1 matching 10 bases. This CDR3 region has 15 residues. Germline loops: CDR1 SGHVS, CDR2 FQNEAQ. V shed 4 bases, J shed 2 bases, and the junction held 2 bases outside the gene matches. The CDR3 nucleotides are TGTGCCAGCAGCTGGGGACAGGGGACCTACAATGAGCAGTTCTTC. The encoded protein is CASSWGQGTYNEQFF.

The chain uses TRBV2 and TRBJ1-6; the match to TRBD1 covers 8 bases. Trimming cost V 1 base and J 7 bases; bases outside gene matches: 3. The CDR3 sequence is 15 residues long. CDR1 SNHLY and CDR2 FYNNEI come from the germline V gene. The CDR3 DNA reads TGTGCCAGCAGTGAAGGGCCAGGGGGCAATTCACCCCTCCACTTT. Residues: CASSEGPGGNSPLHF.

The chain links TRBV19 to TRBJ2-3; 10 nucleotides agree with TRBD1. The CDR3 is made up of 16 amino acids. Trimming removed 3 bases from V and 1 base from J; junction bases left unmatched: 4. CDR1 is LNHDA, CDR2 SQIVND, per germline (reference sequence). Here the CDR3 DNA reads TGTGCCAGTAGTATCTCGGGGACAGGGGGCACAGATACGCAGTATTTT. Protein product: CASSISGTGGTDTQYF. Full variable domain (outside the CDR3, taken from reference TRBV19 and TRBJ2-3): DGGITQSPKYLFRKEGQNVTLSCEQNLNHDAMYWYRQDPGQGLRLIYYSQIVNDFQKGDIAEGYSVSREKKESFPLTVTSAQKNPTAFYLCASSISGTGGTDTQYFGPGTRLTVL.

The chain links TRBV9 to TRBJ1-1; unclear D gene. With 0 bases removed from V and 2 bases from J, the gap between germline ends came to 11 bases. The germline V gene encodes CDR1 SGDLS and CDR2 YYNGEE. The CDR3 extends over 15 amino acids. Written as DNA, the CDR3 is TGTGCCAGCAGCGTAGTCGAACACCCAAACACTGAAGCTTTCTTT. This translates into CASSVVEHPNTEAFF.

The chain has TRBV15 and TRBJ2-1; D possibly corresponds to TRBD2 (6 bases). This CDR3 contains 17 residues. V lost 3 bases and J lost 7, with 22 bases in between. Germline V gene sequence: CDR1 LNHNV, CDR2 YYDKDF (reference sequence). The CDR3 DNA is TGTGCCACCAGCAGCCCGAGGCAGGAGCGGGCCCGGAATGAGCAGTTCTTC. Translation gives CATSSPRQERARNEQFF.

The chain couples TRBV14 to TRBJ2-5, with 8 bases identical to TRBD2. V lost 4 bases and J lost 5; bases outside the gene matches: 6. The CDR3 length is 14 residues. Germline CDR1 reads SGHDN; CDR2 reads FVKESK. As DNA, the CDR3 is TGTGCCAGCAGCCGCGAGCGGGGGCTCGAGACCCAGTACTTC. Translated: CASSRERGLETQYF.

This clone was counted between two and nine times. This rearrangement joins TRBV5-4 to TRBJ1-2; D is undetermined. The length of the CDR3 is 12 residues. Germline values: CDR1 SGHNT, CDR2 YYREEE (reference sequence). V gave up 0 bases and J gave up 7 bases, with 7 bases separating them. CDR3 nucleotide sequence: TGTGCCAGCAGCTTGGGGCAGGCTGGCTACACCTTC. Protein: CASSLGQAGYTF.

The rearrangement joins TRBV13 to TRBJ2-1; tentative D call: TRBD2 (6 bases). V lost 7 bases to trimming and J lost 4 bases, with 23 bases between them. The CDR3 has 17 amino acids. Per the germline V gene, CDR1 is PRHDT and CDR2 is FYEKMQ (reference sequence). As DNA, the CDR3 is TGTGCCAGCAACCAAGTGGGGGGTTTGATGAGGTACAATGAGCAGTTCTTC. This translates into CASNQVGGLMRYNEQFF.

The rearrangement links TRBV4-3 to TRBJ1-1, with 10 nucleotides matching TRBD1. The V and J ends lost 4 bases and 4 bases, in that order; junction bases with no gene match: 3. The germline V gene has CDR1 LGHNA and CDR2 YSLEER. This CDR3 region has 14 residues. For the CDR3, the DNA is TGCGCCAGCAGCCCCGGGACAGGGGTCACTGAAGCTTTCTTT. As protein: CASSPGTGVTEAFF.

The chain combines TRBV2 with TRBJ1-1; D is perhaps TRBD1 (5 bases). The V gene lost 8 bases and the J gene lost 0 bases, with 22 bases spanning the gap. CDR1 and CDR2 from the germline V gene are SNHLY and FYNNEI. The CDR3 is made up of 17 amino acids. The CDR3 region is CASGRGKLGGMNTEAFF. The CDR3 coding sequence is TGTGCCAGCGGTAGGGGAAAATTGGGGGGTATGAACACTGAAGCTTTCTTT.

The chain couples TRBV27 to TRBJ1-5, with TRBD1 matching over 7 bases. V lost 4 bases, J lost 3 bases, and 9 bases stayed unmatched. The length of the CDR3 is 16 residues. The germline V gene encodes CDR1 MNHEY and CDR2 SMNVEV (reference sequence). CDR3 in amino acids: CASSSTTQGNNQPQHF. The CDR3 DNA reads TGTGCCAGCAGTTCCACAACACAGGGGAACAATCAGCCCCAGCATTTT.

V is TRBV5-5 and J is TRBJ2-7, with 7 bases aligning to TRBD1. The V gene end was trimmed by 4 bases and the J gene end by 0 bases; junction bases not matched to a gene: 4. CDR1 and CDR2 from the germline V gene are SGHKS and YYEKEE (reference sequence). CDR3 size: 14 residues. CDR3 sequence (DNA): TGTGCCAGCAGCGGCCGGGACAGCTCCTACGAGCAGTACTTC. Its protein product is CASSGRDSSYEQYF.

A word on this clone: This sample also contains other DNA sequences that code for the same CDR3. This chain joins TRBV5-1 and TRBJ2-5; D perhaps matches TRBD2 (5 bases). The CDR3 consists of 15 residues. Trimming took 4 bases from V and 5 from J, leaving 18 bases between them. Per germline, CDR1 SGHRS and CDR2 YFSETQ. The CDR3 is CASSDPRGIQETQYF. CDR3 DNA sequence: TGCGCCAGCAGCGACCCCAGAGGGATTCAGGAGACCCAGTACTTC.

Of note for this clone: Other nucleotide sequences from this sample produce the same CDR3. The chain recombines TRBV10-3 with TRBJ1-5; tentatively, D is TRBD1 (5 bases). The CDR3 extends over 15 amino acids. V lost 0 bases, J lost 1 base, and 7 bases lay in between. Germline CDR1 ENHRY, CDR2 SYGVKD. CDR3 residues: CAISESRGSNQPQHF. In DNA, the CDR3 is TGTGCCATCAGTGAGTCAAGGGGAAGCAATCAGCCCCAGCATTTT.

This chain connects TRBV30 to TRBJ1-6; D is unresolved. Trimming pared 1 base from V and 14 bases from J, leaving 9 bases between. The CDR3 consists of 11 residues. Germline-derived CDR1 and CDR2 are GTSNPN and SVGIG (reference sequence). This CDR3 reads CAWSAISALHF. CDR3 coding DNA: TGTGCCTGGAGTGCAATCAGCGCCCTCCACTTT.

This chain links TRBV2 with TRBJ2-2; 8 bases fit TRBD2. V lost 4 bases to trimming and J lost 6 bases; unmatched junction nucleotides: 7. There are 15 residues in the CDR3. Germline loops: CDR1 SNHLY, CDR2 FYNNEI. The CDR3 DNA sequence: TGTGCCAGCAGTGTGGAGCGGGGGTCCGCCGGGGAGCTGTTTTTT. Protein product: CASSVERGSAGELFF.

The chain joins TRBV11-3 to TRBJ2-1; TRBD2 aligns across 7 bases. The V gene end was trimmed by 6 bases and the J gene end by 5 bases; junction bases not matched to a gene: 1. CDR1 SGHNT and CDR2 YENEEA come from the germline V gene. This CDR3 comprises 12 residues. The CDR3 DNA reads TGTGCCAGCAGTGCGGGGGACAATGAGCAGTTCTTC. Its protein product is CASSAGDNEQFF.

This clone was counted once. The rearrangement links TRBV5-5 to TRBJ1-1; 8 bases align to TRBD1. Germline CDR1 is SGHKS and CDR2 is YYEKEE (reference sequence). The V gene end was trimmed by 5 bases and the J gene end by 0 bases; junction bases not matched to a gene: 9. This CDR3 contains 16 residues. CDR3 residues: CASSQTPDRVNTEAFF. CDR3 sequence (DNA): TGTGCCAGCAGTCAAACCCCGGACAGGGTGAACACTGAAGCTTTCTTT.

CDR3 in DNA: TGTGCCATCAGTGAGTCGAGCGGTCTAGACTATGGCTACACCTTC. Encoded protein: CAISESSGLDYGYTF. The rearrangement uses TRBV10-3 and TRBJ1-2, with no clear D. Between the trimmed V and J ends, which lost 0 bases and 3 bases, there was a span of 11 bases. Germline V gene data show CDR1 as ENHRY and CDR2 as SYGVKD. This CDR3 comprises 15 residues.

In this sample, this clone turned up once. The CDR3 DNA is TGTGCTAGTGGTTCCCACTCCCCCGCCGATACGCAGTATTTT. The encoded protein is CASGSHSPADTQYF. The V and J genes are TRBV12-5 and TRBJ2-3, with D hard to call. Trimming cost V 4 bases and J 6 bases, with 14 bases left between them. CDR1 and CDR2 (germline): LGHNT, FRNRAP. This CDR3 contains 14 residues.

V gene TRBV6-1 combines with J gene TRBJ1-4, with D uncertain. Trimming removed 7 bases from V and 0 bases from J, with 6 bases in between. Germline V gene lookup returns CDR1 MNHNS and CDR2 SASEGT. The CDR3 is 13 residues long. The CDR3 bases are TGTGCCAGCATGACTGCAACTAATGAAAAACTGTTTTTT. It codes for CASMTATNEKLFF.